The clone carrying this T cell receptor beta chain was seen ten or more times. The sample originates from a study of identical twins. CDR3 length: 14 residues. Germline V gene lookup returns CDR1 MNHNS and CDR2 SASEGT. V gave up 6 bases and J gave up 11 bases; unmatched junction bases: 14. Each CDR3 protein gets one entry after TCRdb re-called the 5' RACE reads with MiXCR. The sample lists 400,000 to 550,000 distinct CDR3 sequences, more than 20% occurring once. Another study also made use of these data, one on T cells expressing NK-cell markers.

The receptor comes from a woman aged 18-29 years in good health. Specimen: CD4+ T cells sorted from blood. J is TRBJ1-1 and V is TRBV6-1; 8 bases map to TRBD1. This CDR3 is CASSPPGRGRVAFF. For the CDR3, the DNA is TGTGCCAGCAGCCCACCGGGCAGGGGGCGGGTGGCTTTCTTT.